The following is a TCR beta chain sequence with its context. Per the authors' pipeline: Amplification of reference gene primers provided the estimated nucleated cell counts. Assay used: immunoSEQ multiplex PCR; TCRdb lists only in-frame clones, some missing. V, J and clone size were drawn from that table, and D and trimming were deduced from the DNA. The sample consists of approximately 200,000 clones, more than 80% of them appearing once. The Seattle site enrolled patients during active infection and followed them longitudinally. This specimen comes from a study of blood T cell repertoires in COVID-19. At the level of the study: Acute and convalescent COVID-19 samples came from the United States, Italy and Spain. Sources were T cells, B-cell-depleted T cells, or PBMCs; the material itself was cDNA or gDNA.

This CDR3 is 14 amino acids long. V lost 0 bases and J lost 9, with 14 bases in between. CDR1 is MNHNS, CDR2 SASEGT, per germline. V and J are TRBV6-1 and TRBJ1-2; D is ambiguous. The specimen sequenced was peripheral blood. This TCR was recovered from an elderly woman with COVID-19, enrolled during active disease. The CDR3 spells CASSEARSEPRYTF. Here the CDR3 DNA reads TGTGCCAGCAGTGAAGCGCGGTCCGAGCCCCGCTACACCTTC.